This is a list of T cell receptor beta chains from one sample in a study of OX40 agonist ivuxolimab in advanced cancers. Profiling relied on immunoSEQ multiplex PCR, and the TCRdb table lists in-frame clones only, not all of them. The table includes 70,000 to 80,000 clones, about 85% detected once. Sequences were derived from CD4+ or CD8+ T cells sorted from blood, sampled in a trial of the OX40 agonist ivuxolimab. The receptors stem from an adult with an advanced solid tumor such as melanoma, head and neck, liver or kidney cancer. Both conserved end residues are part of each CDR3. Fields, in order: clone size, D gene, J gene, CDR3 length, V gene, CDR3 protein, CDR3 DNA. D genes are given only for firm matches. Clone size appears in some rows only: once, few, many, or a class for an expanded clone.

-,-,TRBJ1-2,14,TRBV7-9,CASSQGSPIYGCTF,TGTGCCAGCAGCCAAGGGAGTCCGATCTATGGCTGCACCTTC
-,-,TRBJ2-1,16,TRBV5-4,CASSLGGRGSYNEQFF,TGTGCCAGCAGCTTGGGAGGTCGGGGGTCCTACAATGAGCAGTTCTTC
few,-,TRBJ1-1,14,TRBV30,CAWRPGPLNTEAFF,TGTGCCTGGAGACCGGGACCGCTGAACACTGAAGCTTTCTTT
-,TRBD1,TRBJ1-2,14,TRBV6-5,CASTEGQAPYGYTF,TGTGCCAGCACTGAAGGACAGGCCCCCTATGGCTACACCTTC
-,-,TRBJ1-5,15,TRBV7-2,CASSLGSGRDQPQHF,TGTGCCAGCAGCTTAGGATCGGGCAGGGATCAGCCCCAGCATTTT
-,TRBD1,TRBJ2-7,13,TRBV10-3,CAISVADRGEQYF,TGTGCCATCAGTGTCGCGGACAGGGGCGAGCAGTACTTC
-,-,TRBJ2-7,16,TRBV19,CASSITPATFSYEQYF,TGTGCCAGTAGTATAACGCCAGCCACGTTCAGCTACGAGCAGTACTTC
once,-,TRBJ2-1,12,TRBV30,CAWKQLDNEQFF,TGTGCCTGGAAACAGCTAGATAATGAGCAGTTCTTC
-,-,TRBJ2-3,17,TRBV30,CAWRGGRATVMADTQYF,TGTGCCTGGAGAGGCGGTAGGGCCACAGTAATGGCAGATACGCAGTATTTT
few,-,TRBJ1-5,13,TRBV10-1,CASSESTNQPQHF,TGCGCCAGCAGTGAGTCCACTAATCAGCCCCAGCATTTT
-,-,TRBJ1-2,16,TRBV28,CASSSPGFRGGYGYTF,TGTGCCAGCAGTTCACCTGGCTTCAGGGGCGGCTATGGCTACACCTTC
-,-,TRBJ2-3,15,TRBV7-2,CASSQGPFSTDTQYF,TGTGCCAGCAGCCAAGGACCCTTCAGCACAGATACGCAGTATTTT
-,-,TRBJ2-3,16,TRBV1,CTSSQDRGNSTDTQYF,TGCACCAGCAGCCAGGACAGGGGCAATAGCACAGATACGCAGTATTTT
-,-,TRBJ1-4,14,TRBV5-6,CARSGGALNEKLFF,TGTGCCAGAAGTGGGGGGGCCCTTAATGAAAAACTGTTTTTT
-,-,TRBJ1-1,14,TRBV6-5,CASSALGASTEAFF,TGTGCCAGCAGCGCCCTTGGGGCTAGCACTGAAGCTTTCTTT
-,-,TRBJ2-3,14,TRBV2,CARTRDSSTDTQYF,TGTGCCAGGACGCGGGATTCTAGCACAGATACGCAGTATTTT
-,TRBD2,TRBJ2-7,15,TRBV5-1,CASSLFSGEGYEQYF,TGCGCCAGCAGCTTGTTTAGCGGGGAAGGATACGAGCAGTACTTC
once,-,TRBJ2-3,15,TRBV5-6,CASSLLATLTDTQYF,TGTGCCAGCAGCTTGCTAGCAACCCTCACAGATACGCAGTATTTT
-,TRBD1,TRBJ2-3,12,TRBV5-1,CASSLGQGPLYF,TGCGCCAGCAGCCTCGGACAGGGTCCCCTTTATTTT
-,-,TRBJ1-1,15,TRBV18,CASSPWGGRSTEAFF,TGTGCCAGCTCACCATGGGGGGGGCGAAGCACTGAAGCTTTCTTT
-,TRBD1,TRBJ2-7,13,TRBV9,CASSIGTGDEQYF,TGTGCCAGCAGCATAGGGACAGGGGACGAGCAGTACTTC
once,-,TRBJ2-3,14,TRBV4-2,CASSPGDATDTQYF,TGTGCCAGCAGCCCCGGGGACGCCACAGATACGCAGTATTTT
few,TRBD2,TRBJ2-7,16,TRBV5-6,CASSFGTSGAGVEQYF,TGTGCCAGCAGCTTTGGGACTAGCGGGGCAGGTGTGGAGCAGTACTTC
-,-,TRBJ2-5,15,TRBV5-4,CASSNRVGSGETQYF,TGTGCCAGCAGCAACAGGGTTGGGTCCGGAGAGACCCAGTACTTC
many,-,TRBJ1-5,13,TRBV5-1,CASSPVPDQPQHF,TGCGCCAGCAGCCCAGTACCCGATCAGCCCCAGCATTTT
-,-,TRBJ2-6,14,TRBV2,CASTGWGEANVLTF,TGTGCCAGCACGGGGTGGGGGGAGGCCAACGTCCTGACTTTC
-,TRBD1,TRBJ2-7,15,TRBV2,CASSDWGDRVAEQYF,TGTGCCAGCAGTGATTGGGGGGACAGGGTAGCCGAGCAGTACTTC
-,TRBD2,TRBJ2-1,15,TRBV19,CASSSLADLFNEQFF,TGTGCCAGTAGTTCCCTAGCGGACCTTTTCAATGAGCAGTTCTTC
-,-,TRBJ2-7,15,TRBV6-5,CASSPGGTDSYEQYF,TGTGCCAGCAGCCCGGGAGGGACAGACTCCTACGAGCAGTACTTC
few,-,TRBJ2-2,14,TRBV7-6,CASSYQIDYEELFF,TGTGCCAGCAGCTACCAGATCGACTATGAGGAGCTGTTTTTT
-,TRBD1,TRBJ1-1,14,TRBV6-5,CASSPGQGGTEAFF,TGTGCCAGCAGCCCCGGACAGGGGGGCACTGAAGCTTTCTTT
-,TRBD2,TRBJ2-3,19,TRBV4-1,CASSQAGGSRGGLPDTQYF,TGCGCCAGCAGCCAAGCAGGGGGTTCGCGGGGGGGCCTCCCAGATACGCAGTATTTT
once,-,TRBJ2-2,13,TRBV9,CASKISGSGELFF,TGTGCCAGCAAAATCAGCGGGTCCGGGGAGCTGTTTTTT
-,-,TRBJ1-6,14,TRBV10-1,CASSAPGVGSPLHF,TGCGCCAGCAGTGCTCCAGGGGTGGGATCACCCCTCCACTTT
-,-,TRBJ1-1,13,TRBV5-1,CASSFQGNTEAFF,TGCGCCAGCAGCTTTCAAGGGAACACTGAAGCTTTCTTT
-,-,TRBJ2-1,16,TRBV11-2,CASSPRYGGISNEQFF,TGTGCCAGCAGCCCGCGTTATGGGGGAATTAGCAATGAGCAGTTCTTC
once,-,TRBJ1-6,14,TRBV4-1,CASSQQQVDSPLHF,TGTGCCAGCAGCCAACAACAGGTTGATTCACCCCTCCACTTT
-,-,TRBJ1-3,13,TRBV18,CASSPPGRNTIYF,TGTGCCAGCTCACCACCGGGAAGAAACACCATATATTTT
-,TRBD2,TRBJ2-3,16,TRBV4-2,CASARLAGGPTDTQYF,TGTGCCAGCGCCAGACTAGCGGGGGGCCCAACAGATACGCAGTATTTT
-,-,TRBJ2-7,19,TRBV7-9,CASSWNMPTLALSSYEQYF,TGTGCCAGCAGCTGGAACATGCCGACTCTAGCTCTGAGCTCCTACGAGCAGTACTTC
-,-,TRBJ1-4,13,TRBV29-1,CSVARRGNEKLFF,TGCAGCGTTGCCAGGAGGGGGAATGAAAAACTGTTTTTT
-,-,TRBJ2-1,14,TRBV30,CAWSKGVTYNEQFF,TGTGCCTGGAGTAAAGGGGTCACCTACAATGAGCAGTTCTTC
-,TRBD1,TRBJ1-6,15,TRBV2,CASSGAARGHSPLHF,TGTGCCAGCAGTGGGGCCGCCAGGGGGCATTCACCCCTCCACTTT
-,-,TRBJ1-2,13,TRBV6-5,CASSYGPHYGYTF,TGTGCCAGCAGTTATGGGCCCCACTATGGCTACACCTTC
-,-,TRBJ2-7,15,TRBV11-3,CASSDRDAGSYEQYF,TGTGCCAGCAGTGACCGGGACGCCGGCTCCTACGAGCAGTACTTC
few,-,TRBJ1-4,16,TRBV5-1,CASSPEIGATNEKLFF,TGCGCCAGCAGCCCGGAGATAGGGGCAACTAATGAAAAACTGTTTTTT
-,-,TRBJ2-1,15,TRBV5-6,CASSLEWLRGNEQFF,TGTGCCAGCAGCTTGGAGTGGTTGAGGGGCAATGAGCAGTTCTTC